The 5 T cell receptor beta chains presented below share a single source sample, sequenced in a study of cytomegalovirus exposure and HLA in healthy donors. The PCR employed 60 Vbeta primers together with 13 Jbeta primers. Produced via immunoSEQ multiplex PCR; TCRdb's table is partial and in-frame only. The table lists about 150,000 clones, 76% of them singletons. Sequenced sample: PBMCs. The receptor set was obtained from a male donor in good health and CMV-seronegative.

This chain connects TRBV7-3 to TRBJ2-3; TRBD1 matches 9 bases. Germline values: CDR1 SGHTA, CDR2 FQGTGA. This CDR3 has 18 amino acids. V shed 0 bases and J 3 bases; nucleotides not matched to a gene: 10. CDR3 protein: CASSLTRRADRGTDTQYF. CDR3 coding DNA: TGTGCCAGCAGCTTAACCCGTCGTGCGGACAGGGGTACAGATACGCAGTATTTT.

The genes are TRBV30 and TRBJ2-5; no reliable D call. Trimming pared 0 bases from V and 8 bases from J, leaving 7 bases between. The CDR3 contains 11 residues. The V gene's germline CDR1 is GTSNPN and CDR2 SVGIG (reference sequence). Here the CDR3 DNA reads TGTGCCTGGAGTGTCGGTTTTACCCAGTACTTC. As protein: CAWSVGFTQYF.

The chain recombines TRBV2 with TRBJ2-5; 10 bases line up with TRBD1. The CDR3 runs to 13 residues. Germline V lookup: CDR1 SNHLY, CDR2 FYNNEI. V trimming: 4 bases; J trimming: 5 bases; junction bases outside the gene matches: 1. CDR3 sequence reads: CASSADRGETQYF. The CDR3 bases are TGTGCCAGCAGTGCGGACAGGGGGGAGACCCAGTACTTC.

The J gene is TRBJ2-2, the V gene TRBV6-4; TRBD2 agrees at 9 bases. CDR1 and CDR2 from the germline V gene are MRHNA and SNTAGT. CDR3 length: 14 residues. The V and J ends lost 4 bases and 3 bases, in that order; junction bases with no gene match: 0. The chain's CDR3 is CASSVAGDTGELFF. For the CDR3, the DNA is TGTGCCAGCAGTGTAGCGGGGGACACCGGGGAGCTGTTTTTT.

The rearrangement joins TRBV10-3 to TRBJ2-1; TRBD2 matches at 10 bases. Germline V gene lookup returns CDR1 ENHRY and CDR2 SYGVKD. The CDR3 length is 18 residues. The ends lost 1 base at V and 4 bases at J; junction bases unmatched: 10. This chain's CDR3 is CAISEWEVGTSVYNEQFF. The CDR3 DNA sequence: TGTGCCATCAGTGAGTGGGAGGTAGGGACTAGCGTATACAATGAGCAGTTCTTC.